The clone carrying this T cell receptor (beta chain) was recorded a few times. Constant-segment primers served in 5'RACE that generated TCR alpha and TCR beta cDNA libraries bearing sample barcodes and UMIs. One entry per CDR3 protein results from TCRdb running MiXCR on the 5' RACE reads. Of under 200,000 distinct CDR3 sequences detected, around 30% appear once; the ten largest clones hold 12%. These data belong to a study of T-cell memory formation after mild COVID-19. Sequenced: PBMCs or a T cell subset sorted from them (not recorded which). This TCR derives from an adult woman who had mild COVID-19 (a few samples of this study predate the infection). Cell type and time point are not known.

CDR3 loop: CASSVEWVDYNEQFF. CDR3 sequence (DNA): TGTGCCAGCAGCGTAGAGTGGGTGGACTACAATGAGCAGTTCTTC. V and J are TRBV9 and TRBJ2-1; no clear D gene. The CDR3 extends over 15 amino acids. Germline lookup yields CDR1 SGDLS and CDR2 YYNGEE. Trimming left V 0 bases short and J 3 bases short, with 10 bases between.